Presented here are 12 T cell receptor beta chains from one specimen sequenced in a study of blood T cell repertoires in COVID-19. Assay: immunoSEQ multiplex PCR; the TCRdb copy retains only in-frame clones and omits some. The profile shows tens of thousands of clones, 85% to 90% of them singletons. The specimen sequenced was peripheral blood. Source of these receptors: a woman aged 55 to 70 with acute or convalescent COVID-19.

J is TRBJ2-7 and V is TRBV6-2 or TRBV6-3; 8 bases match TRBD1. V lost 3 bases to trimming and J lost 3 bases; unmatched junction nucleotides: 13. CDR1 is MNHEY and CDR2 is SVGEGT in the germline V gene. The CDR3 has 17 residues. As DNA, the CDR3 is TGTGCCAGCAGTTATCAATCCCAGGGACAGGAGTTCTACGAGCAGTACGTC. Protein sequence: CASSYQSQGQEFYEQYV.

The chain uses TRBV21-1 and TRBJ2-7; the table's D call TRBD1 went unverified against the DNA. TRBV21-1 corresponds to a pseudogene. The CDR3 runs to 16 residues. This CDR3 is CASSKGRQGFPYEQYV. The CDR3 DNA sequence: TGTGCCAGCAGCAAAGGCAGACAGGGCTTCCCCTACGAGCAGTACGTC.

V gene TRBV7-6 combines with J gene TRBJ2-3; 11 nucleotides agree with TRBD2. This CDR3 is 17 amino acids long. Germline CDR1 SGHVS, CDR2 FNYEAQ. The V gene end was trimmed by 2 bases and the J gene end by 6 bases; junction bases not matched to a gene: 10. CDR3 bases: TGTGCCAGCAGCTTAAGGATAGCGGGGGGGGTCCGGGATACGCAGTATTTT. The encoded protein is CASSLRIAGGVRDTQYF.

The chain joins TRBV5-1 to TRBJ1-6; D might be TRBD1 (6 bases). The V end lost 0 bases, the J end lost 6 bases, and 10 bases lay between the germline ends. The germline V gene encodes CDR1 SGHRS and CDR2 YFSETQ. The CDR3 totals 15 residues. The chain's CDR3 is CASSLVPDSNSPLHF. The CDR3 region has the DNA TGCGCCAGCAGCTTGGTTCCGGACAGTAATTCACCCCTCCACTTT.

V gene TRBV4-3 combines with J gene TRBJ1-1; D call uncertain. V was trimmed by 1 base and J by 0 bases, leaving 9 bases between them. Germline V gives CDR1 LGHNA, CDR2 YSLEER. The CDR3 consists of 15 residues. The CDR3 nucleotides are TGCGCCAGCAGCCAAGTATGGCAGATGAACACTGAAGCTTTCTTT. Translated, it gives CASSQVWQMNTEAFF.

The chain carries TRBV4-3 and TRBJ1-2; 9 bases map to TRBD1. This CDR3 region has 13 residues. From germline, CDR1 is LGHNA and CDR2 YSLEER. Unmatched junction bases numbered 3, after V lost 0 bases and J lost 10 bases. The CDR3: CASSQEGTGSYTF. DNA of the CDR3: TGCGCCAGCAGCCAAGAGGGGACAGGGTCCTACACCTTC.

This chain uses TRBV9 with TRBJ2-2, with a weak D call TRBD2 (6 bases). Germline V lookup: CDR1 SGDLS, CDR2 YYNGEE. This CDR3 region has 18 residues. Trimming stripped 0 bases from V and 6 bases from J, with 21 bases between. Here the CDR3 DNA reads TGTGCCAGCAGCGTAGCTTCGCGGGGACTCTCCTACCCCGGGGAGCTGTTTTTT. Protein product: CASSVASRGLSYPGELFF.

The rearrangement joins TRBV5-4 to TRBJ2-2; 7 bases align to TRBD1. J gave up 4 bases and V 5 bases, and 5 bases lay outside the gene matches. This CDR3 spans 14 amino acids. Per germline, CDR1 SGHNT and CDR2 YYREEE (reference sequence). CDR3 DNA sequence: TGTGCCAGCAGTGTCCGACAGGGCACCGGGGAGCTGTTTTTT. It specifies CASSVRQGTGELFF.

V gene TRBV18 combines with J gene TRBJ2-5, with TRBD2 matching 9 bases. With 2 bases clipped from V and 0 bases from J, the junction kept 10 bases outside the gene matches. CDR1 is KGHSH and CDR2 is LQKENI in the germline V gene. The CDR3 sequence is 18 residues long. CDR3 DNA sequence: TGTGCCAGCTCACCAATACTGGTGTCTAGCGGGGACCAAGAGACCCAGTACTTC. Translation: CASSPILVSSGDQETQYF.

The chain employs TRBV28 and TRBJ2-4; D gene uncertain. CDR1 MDHEN and CDR2 SYDVKM come from the germline V gene. Trimming removed 11 bases from V and 3 bases from J, with 14 bases in between. The CDR3 is 13 amino acids. The CDR3 reads CASRASGKNIQYF. CDR3 DNA sequence: TGTGCCTCTAGAGCCTCGGGCAAAAACATTCAGTACTTC.

V and J are TRBV7-9 and TRBJ2-1; 7 nucleotides match TRBD2. Germline assignment: CDR1 SEHNR and CDR2 FQNEAQ (reference sequence). The CDR3 runs to 15 residues. Trimming cost V 1 base and J 9 bases; bases outside gene matches: 9. The CDR3 DNA reads as TGTGCCAGCAGCTTAGGACTAGCCTACATACGTGAGCAGTTCTTC. Its translation is CASSLGLAYIREQFF.

The chain links TRBV6-6 to TRBJ1-2; D gene unclear. The CDR3 has 13 amino acids. Trimming removed 6 bases at V and 0 bases at J, with 8 bases between. CDR1 MNHNY and CDR2 SVGAGI come from the germline V gene (reference sequence). The CDR3 region has the DNA TGTGCCAGCAGAAATACAGCTAACTATGGCTACACCTTC. It translates to CASRNTANYGYTF.